These T cell receptor beta chains were read from a single sample in a study of cytomegalovirus exposure and HLA in healthy donors. Using immunoSEQ multiplex PCR, the repertoire was profiled, and TCRdb retains in-frame clones only, with some absent. The table lists around 100,000 clones, 83% of them singletons. The material sequenced was PBMCs. Source of these receptors: a man aged 35-49 years in good health and CMV-seronegative. Both conserved end residues are part of each CDR3. The D gene is left open where the match is weak.

j_gene | v_gene | d_gene | CDR3nt | CDR3aa
TRBJ1-1 | TRBV4-1 | - | TGCGCCAGCATGACAGGCGAGGGTGAAGCTTTCTTT | CASMTGEGEAFF
TRBJ2-5 | TRBV12-5 | - | TGTGCTAGTGGTTTGGCCGACAGGGAGACCCAGTACTTC | CASGLADRETQYF